What follows are 19 T cell receptor beta chains derived from one specimen sequenced in a study of pediatric ulcerative colitis. Using immunoSEQ multiplex PCR, the repertoire was profiled, and TCRdb retains in-frame clones only, with some absent. The data show about 60,000 clones, around 86% seen once. The sample taken for sequencing was blood. All receptors come from a boy between 5 and 17 years old who was a control in a study of pediatric ulcerative colitis.

V is TRBV27 and J is TRBJ1-2, with TRBD1 matching 7 bases. Germline V gives CDR1 MNHEY, CDR2 SMNVEV (reference sequence). This CDR3 region has 13 residues. The ends lost 3 bases at V and 4 bases at J; junction bases unmatched: 2. The chain's CDR3 is CASSFSGGYGYTF. As DNA, the CDR3 is TGTGCCAGCAGTTTTTCAGGGGGCTATGGCTACACCTTC.

This clone was picked up a small number of times. The chain couples TRBV11-2 to TRBJ2-2; 10 bases match TRBD2. Per the germline V gene, CDR1 is SGHAT and CDR2 is FQNNGV. J was trimmed by 4 bases and V by 5 bases; bases with no gene match: 4. This CDR3 comprises 15 residues. The CDR3 loop is CASSTIAGGTGELFF. The DNA of the CDR3 is TGTGCCAGCAGCACCATAGCGGGAGGCACCGGGGAGCTGTTTTTT.

The rearrangement links TRBV18 to TRBJ1-2; TRBD1 matches 8 bases. The CDR3 length is 14 residues. V was pared by 4 bases and J by 4 bases, with 5 bases of the junction left unmatched. Germline V CDR1 and CDR2: KGHSH, LQKENI. The CDR3 DNA reads as TGTGCCAGCTCACTCATGGACAGGGCCTATGGCTACACCTTC. It yields the protein CASSLMDRAYGYTF.

This clone was seen only once. J is TRBJ2-3 and V is TRBV12-5; no clear D. CDR3 length: 15 amino acids. Germline V lookup: CDR1 LGHNT, CDR2 FRNRAP. Deletions cut 3 bases from V and 3 bases from J, with 13 bases between. CDR3 sequence reads: CASGLVRFATDTQYF. In DNA form, the CDR3 reads TGTGCTAGTGGTTTAGTCCGGTTCGCGACAGATACGCAGTATTTT.

The CDR3 is CASSPMRLRAGYNEQFF. DNA for the CDR3: TGTGCCAGCTCACCAATGAGGCTGAGGGCTGGGTACAATGAGCAGTTCTTC. The J gene is TRBJ2-1, the V gene TRBV18, with D possibly being TRBD2 (5 bases). CDR1 KGHSH and CDR2 LQKENI come from the germline V gene. The CDR3 runs 17 residues. Trimming removed 2 bases at V and 4 bases at J, with 18 bases between.

The chain couples TRBV25-1 to TRBJ2-7, with 14 positions matching TRBD2. Germline-derived CDR1 and CDR2 are MGHDK and SYGVNS. V gave up 5 bases and J gave up 3 bases; unmatched junction bases: 12. This CDR3 is 18 amino acids long. The CDR3 is CASSHPGTSGSLVYEQYF. CDR3 sequence (DNA): TGTGCCAGCAGTCACCCCGGGACTAGCGGGAGTCTCGTCTACGAGCAGTACTTC.

CDR3 residues: CASSQIMDGAYGYTF. CDR3 DNA sequence: TGTGCCAGCAGCCAAATAATGGACGGGGCCTATGGCTACACCTTC. V is TRBV4-2 and J is TRBJ1-2, with D possibly matching TRBD1 (5 bases). The CDR3 sequence is 15 residues long. V was clipped by 2 bases and J by 4 bases, with 14 bases between them. The germline gives CDR1 LGHNA, CDR2 YNFKEQ.

This clone was observed once. The chain joins TRBV28 to TRBJ1-1; no definite D call. Germline V gene lookup returns CDR1 MDHEN and CDR2 SYDVKM. V was cut by 7 bases and J by 4 bases, with 7 bases left in between. The CDR3 length is 11 residues. The CDR3 region is CASTGPTEAFF. As DNA, the CDR3 is TGTGCCAGCACGGGTCCCACTGAAGCTTTCTTT.

The chain has TRBV27 and TRBJ2-3; D not resolved. The CDR3 is 13 amino acids. The germline CDR1 and CDR2 sequences are MNHEY and SMNVEV (reference sequence). The ends were cut back, 2 bases at V and 2 bases at J, with 5 bases in the middle. The CDR3 is CASSLQDTDTQYF. The CDR3 DNA is TGTGCCAGCAGTTTACAGGACACAGATACGCAGTATTTT.

In this sample, this clone turned up a few times. The J gene is TRBJ1-5, the V gene TRBV18, with 7 bases aligning to TRBD1. Per germline, CDR1 KGHSH and CDR2 LQKENI. The J segment lost 5 bases and the V segment lost 0 bases, leaving 1 base of the junction unmatched. This CDR3 region has 14 residues. In nucleotides, the CDR3 is TGTGCCAGCTCACCACCAGACAGGGATCAGCCCCAGCATTTT. It specifies CASSPPDRDQPQHF.

The rearrangement links TRBV28 to TRBJ1-2, with D maybe TRBD1 (6 bases). Per germline, CDR1 MDHEN and CDR2 SYDVKM. Trimming cost V 6 bases and J 8 bases, with 16 bases left between them. CDR3 length: 13 amino acids. The CDR3, as DNA: TGTGCCAGCAGACTCAGGGGTATTGGGGGCTACACCTTC. Its protein is CASRLRGIGGYTF.

V and J are TRBV18 and TRBJ2-7; 7 bases are a match to TRBD1. V lost 3 bases to trimming and J lost 0 bases; unmatched junction nucleotides: 5. CDR1 is KGHSH and CDR2 is LQKENI in the germline V gene. The CDR3 has 15 residues. In DNA form, the CDR3 reads TGTGCCAGCTCACCCGGGACAGTTAACTCCTACGAGCAGTACTTC. It codes for CASSPGTVNSYEQYF.

The chain uses TRBV4-3 and TRBJ1-1, with 7 bases that match TRBD1. The CDR3 runs 15 residues. The V and J ends lost 1 base and 1 base, in that order; junction bases with no gene match: 3. In germline, CDR1 is LGHNA, CDR2 YSLEER. This CDR3 reads CASSQGTGANTEAFF. Written as DNA, the CDR3 is TGCGCCAGCAGCCAAGGGACAGGCGCGAACACTGAAGCTTTCTTT.

The rearrangement joins TRBV19 to TRBJ1-5, with unresolved D. The CDR3 has 18 residues. Germline lookup yields CDR1 LNHDA and CDR2 SQIVND (reference sequence). V was clipped by 4 bases and J by 0 bases, with 19 bases between them. CDR3 amino acids: CASSTLGTATYSNQPQHF. The CDR3 region has the DNA TGTGCCAGTAGTACCCTCGGCACAGCCACTTATAGCAATCAGCCCCAGCATTTT.

The rearrangement joins TRBV9 to TRBJ2-1; D remains ambiguous. Germline V lookup: CDR1 SGDLS, CDR2 YYNGEE. This CDR3 spans 13 amino acids. Trimming removed 3 bases at V and 4 bases at J, with 8 bases between. DNA of the CDR3: TGTGCCAGCAGCGCTGACGAATACAATGAGCAGTTCTTC. It specifies CASSADEYNEQFF.

This chain connects TRBV7-7 to TRBJ2-2; TRBD2 agrees at 9 bases. This CDR3 contains 15 residues. After removal of 6 bases from V and 2 bases from J, the junction contained 4 bases not matched to a gene. Germline CDR1 SSHAT, CDR2 FNYEAQ (reference sequence). Here the CDR3 DNA reads TGTGCCAGCAGTTTGCGGGGGGGAAACACCGGGGAGCTGTTTTTT. It encodes CASSLRGGNTGELFF.

The table lists this clone with a count of one. The chain links TRBV9 to TRBJ2-4; D not resolved. Trimming left V 0 bases short and J 7 bases short, with 5 bases between. Germline V gives CDR1 SGDLS, CDR2 YYNGEE. The CDR3 is 12 amino acids. This chain's CDR3 is CASSVDQNIQYF. CDR3 DNA: TGTGCCAGCAGCGTAGACCAGAACATTCAGTACTTC.

This clone showed up just a few times. This chain connects TRBV7-8 to TRBJ1-6; D is perhaps TRBD1 (6 bases). V was clipped by 4 bases and J by 6 bases, with 13 bases between them. The length of the CDR3 is 15 residues. The germline V gene has CDR1 SGHVS and CDR2 FQNEAQ. CDR3 residues: CASSSNRVFNSPLHF. CDR3 bases: TGTGCCAGCAGCTCCAACAGGGTATTTAATTCACCCCTCCACTTT.

This sequence joins TRBV28 and TRBJ1-1, with D possibly being TRBD1 (6 bases). Between the trimmed V and J ends, which lost 5 bases and 4 bases, there was a span of 11 bases. CDR1 and CDR2 from the germline V gene are MDHEN and SYDVKM. The CDR3 is 13 residues long. CDR3 sequence reads: CASSAQGFTEAFF. CDR3 sequence (DNA): TGTGCCAGCAGTGCTCAGGGGTTCACTGAAGCTTTCTTT.